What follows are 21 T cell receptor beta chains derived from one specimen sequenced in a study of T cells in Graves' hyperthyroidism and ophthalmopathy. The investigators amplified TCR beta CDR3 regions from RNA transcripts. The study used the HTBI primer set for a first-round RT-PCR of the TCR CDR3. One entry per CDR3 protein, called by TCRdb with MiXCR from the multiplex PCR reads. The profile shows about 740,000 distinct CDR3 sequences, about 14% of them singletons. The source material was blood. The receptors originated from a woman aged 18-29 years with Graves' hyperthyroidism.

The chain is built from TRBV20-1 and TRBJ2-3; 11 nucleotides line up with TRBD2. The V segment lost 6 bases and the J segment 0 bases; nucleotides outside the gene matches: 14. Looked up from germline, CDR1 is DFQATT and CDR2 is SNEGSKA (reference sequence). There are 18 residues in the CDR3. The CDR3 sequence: CSATALASGRTSTDTQYF. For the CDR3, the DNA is TGCAGTGCAACCGCGCTGGCTAGCGGGAGGACTAGCACAGATACGCAGTATTTT.

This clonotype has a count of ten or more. In DNA, the CDR3 is TGTGCCAGCAGTTACACTAGCGGGAACAACAATGAGCAGTTCTTC. This translates into CASSYTSGNNNEQFF. This chain joins TRBV6-2 or TRBV6-3 and TRBJ2-1; 10 nucleotides align to TRBD2. The germline V gene encodes CDR1 MNHEY and CDR2 SVGEGT. This CDR3 has 15 amino acids. V shed 2 bases and J 5 bases; nucleotides not matched to a gene: 3.

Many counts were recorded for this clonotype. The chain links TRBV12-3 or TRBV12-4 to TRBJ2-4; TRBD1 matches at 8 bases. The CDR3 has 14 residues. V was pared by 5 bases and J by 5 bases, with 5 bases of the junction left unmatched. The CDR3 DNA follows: TGTGCCAGCAGTCCCGGGACAGGACAAAACATTCAGTACTTC. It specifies CASSPGTGQNIQYF.

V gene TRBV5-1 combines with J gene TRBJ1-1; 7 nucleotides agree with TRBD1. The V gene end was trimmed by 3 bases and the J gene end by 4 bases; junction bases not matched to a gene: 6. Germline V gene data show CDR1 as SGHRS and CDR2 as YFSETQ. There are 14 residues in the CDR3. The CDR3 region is CASSYNRGGTEAFF. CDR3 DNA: TGCGCCAGCAGCTACAACAGGGGAGGCACTGAAGCTTTCTTT.

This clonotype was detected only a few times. The CDR3: CAAGSEEQGFSGAFF. In nucleotides, the CDR3 is TGTGCCGCGGGGTCGGAAGAACAGGGGTTTTCGGGAGCTTTCTTT. The chain joins TRBV5-8 to TRBJ1-1; 7 bases match TRBD1. The CDR3 totals 15 residues. The germline V gene has CDR1 SGHTS and CDR2 YDEGEE. V shed 10 bases, J shed 10 bases, and the junction held 22 bases outside the gene matches.

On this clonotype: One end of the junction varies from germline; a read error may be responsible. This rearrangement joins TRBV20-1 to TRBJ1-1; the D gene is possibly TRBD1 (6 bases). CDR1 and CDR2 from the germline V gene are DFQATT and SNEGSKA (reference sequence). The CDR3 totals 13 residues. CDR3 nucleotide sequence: TGCAGTGCCAGAGCAGACAGGTACACTGAAGCTTTCTTT. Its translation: CSARADRYTEAFF.

The DNA for the CDR3 is TGTGCCTGGAGTTGGACGGGAGGGCCTTACAATGAGCAGTTCTTC. The encoded protein is CAWSWTGGPYNEQFF. The chain uses TRBV30 and TRBJ2-1; 8 bases agree with TRBD2. V lost 2 bases, J lost 4 bases, and 7 bases stayed unmatched. CDR1 is GTSNPN, CDR2 SVGIG, per germline (reference sequence). The CDR3 is made up of 15 amino acids.

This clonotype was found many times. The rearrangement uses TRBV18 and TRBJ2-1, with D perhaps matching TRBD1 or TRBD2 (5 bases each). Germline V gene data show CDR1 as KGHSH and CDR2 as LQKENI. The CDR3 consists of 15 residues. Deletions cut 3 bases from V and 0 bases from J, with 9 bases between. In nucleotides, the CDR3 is TGTGCCAGCTCACCGGGGGATCCCTCCTACAATGAGCAGTTCTTC. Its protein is CASSPGDPSYNEQFF.

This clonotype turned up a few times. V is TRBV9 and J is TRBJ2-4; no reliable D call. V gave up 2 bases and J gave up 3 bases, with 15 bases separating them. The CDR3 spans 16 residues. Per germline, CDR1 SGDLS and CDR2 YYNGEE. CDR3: CASSVTAESVKNIQYF. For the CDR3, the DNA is TGTGCCAGCAGCGTGACGGCGGAATCGGTCAAAAACATTCAGTACTTC.

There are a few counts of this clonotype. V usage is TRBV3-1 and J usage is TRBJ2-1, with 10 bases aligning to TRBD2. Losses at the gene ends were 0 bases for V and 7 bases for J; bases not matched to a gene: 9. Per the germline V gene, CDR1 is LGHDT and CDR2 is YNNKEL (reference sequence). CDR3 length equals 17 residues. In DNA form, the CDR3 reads TGTGCCAGCAGCCAAGACTTTGCTAGCGGGAGTGGGAATGAGCAGTTCTTC. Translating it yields CASSQDFASGSGNEQFF.

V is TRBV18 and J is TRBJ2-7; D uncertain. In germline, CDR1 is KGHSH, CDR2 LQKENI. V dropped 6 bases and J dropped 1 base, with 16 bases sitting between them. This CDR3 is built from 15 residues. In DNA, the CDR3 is TGTGCCAGCTCGCCTACCTCGACTTATTCCTACGAGCAGTACTTC. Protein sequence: CASSPTSTYSYEQYF.

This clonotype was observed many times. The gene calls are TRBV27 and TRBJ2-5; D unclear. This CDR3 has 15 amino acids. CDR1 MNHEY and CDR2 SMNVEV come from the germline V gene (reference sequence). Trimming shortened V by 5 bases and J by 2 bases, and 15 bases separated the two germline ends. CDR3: CASSPRSSRQETQYF. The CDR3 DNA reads TGTGCCAGCAGTCCCAGGAGCTCTAGACAAGAGACCCAGTACTTC.

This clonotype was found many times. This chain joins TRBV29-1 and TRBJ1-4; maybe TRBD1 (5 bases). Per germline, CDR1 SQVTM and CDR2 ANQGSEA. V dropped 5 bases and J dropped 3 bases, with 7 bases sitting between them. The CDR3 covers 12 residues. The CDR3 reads CSVMGPNEKLFF. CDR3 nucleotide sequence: TGCAGCGTTATGGGGCCTAATGAAAAACTGTTTTTT.

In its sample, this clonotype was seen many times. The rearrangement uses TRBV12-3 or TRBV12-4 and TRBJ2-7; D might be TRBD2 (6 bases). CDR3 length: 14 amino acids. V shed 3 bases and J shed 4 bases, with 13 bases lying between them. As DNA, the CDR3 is TGTGCCAGCAGTTTTAAGGCGGGACCTTACGAGCAGTACTTC. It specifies CASSFKAGPYEQYF.

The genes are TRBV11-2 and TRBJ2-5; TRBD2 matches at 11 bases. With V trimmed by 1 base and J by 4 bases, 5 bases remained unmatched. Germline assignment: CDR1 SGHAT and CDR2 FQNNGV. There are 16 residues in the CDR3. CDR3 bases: TGTGCCAGCAGCTTAGTGTCTAGCGGGAGGTCAGAGACCCAGTACTTC. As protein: CASSLVSSGRSETQYF.

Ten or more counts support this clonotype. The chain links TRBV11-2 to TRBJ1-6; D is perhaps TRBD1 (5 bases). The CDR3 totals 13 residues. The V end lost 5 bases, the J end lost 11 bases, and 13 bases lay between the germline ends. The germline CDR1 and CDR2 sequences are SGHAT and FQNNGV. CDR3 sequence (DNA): TGTGCCAGCAGCCTCGGCTTGGGGCCACCCCTCCACTTT. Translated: CASSLGLGPPLHF.

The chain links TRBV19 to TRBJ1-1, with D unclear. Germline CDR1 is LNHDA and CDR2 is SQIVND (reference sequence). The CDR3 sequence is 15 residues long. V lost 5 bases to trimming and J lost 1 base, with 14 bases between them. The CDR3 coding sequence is TGTGCCAGTAGTGTATCCGACTTAACGAACACTGAAGCTTTCTTT. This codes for CASSVSDLTNTEAFF. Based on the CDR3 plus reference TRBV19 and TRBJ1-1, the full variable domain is DGGITQSPKYLFRKEGQNVTLSCEQNLNHDAMYWYRQDPGQGLRLIYYSQIVNDFQKGDIAEGYSVSREKKESFPLTVTSAQKNPTAFYLCASSVSDLTNTEAFFGQGTRLTVV.

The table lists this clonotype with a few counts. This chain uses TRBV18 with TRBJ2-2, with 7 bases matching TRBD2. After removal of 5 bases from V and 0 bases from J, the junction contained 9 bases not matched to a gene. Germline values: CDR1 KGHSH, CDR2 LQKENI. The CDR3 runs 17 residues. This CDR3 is CASSGLLAQTNTGELFF. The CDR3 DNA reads TGTGCCAGCTCAGGCTTACTAGCGCAGACGAACACCGGGGAGCTGTTTTTT.

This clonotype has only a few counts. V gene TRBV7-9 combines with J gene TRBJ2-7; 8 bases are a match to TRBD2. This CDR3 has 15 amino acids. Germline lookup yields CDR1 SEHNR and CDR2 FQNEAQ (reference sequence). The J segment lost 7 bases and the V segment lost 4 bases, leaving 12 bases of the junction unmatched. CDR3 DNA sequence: TGTGCCAGCAGCTCCACTAGCGGAAGAGCTGGGGAGCAGTACTTC. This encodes CASSSTSGRAGEQYF. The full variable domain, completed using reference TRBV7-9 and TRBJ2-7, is DTGVSQNPRHKITKRGQNVTFRCDPISEHNRLYWYRQTLGQGPEFLTYFQNEAQLEKSRLLSDRFSAERPKGSFSTLEIQRTEQGDSAMYLCASSSTSGRAGEQYFGPGTRLTVT.

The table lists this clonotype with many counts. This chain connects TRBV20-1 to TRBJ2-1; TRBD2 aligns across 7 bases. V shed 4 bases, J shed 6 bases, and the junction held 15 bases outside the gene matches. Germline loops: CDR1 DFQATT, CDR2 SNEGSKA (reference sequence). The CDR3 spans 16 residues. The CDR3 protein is CSATRSWGRARNEQFF. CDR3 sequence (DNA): TGCAGTGCTACAAGAAGTTGGGGGAGGGCGCGCAATGAGCAGTTCTTC.

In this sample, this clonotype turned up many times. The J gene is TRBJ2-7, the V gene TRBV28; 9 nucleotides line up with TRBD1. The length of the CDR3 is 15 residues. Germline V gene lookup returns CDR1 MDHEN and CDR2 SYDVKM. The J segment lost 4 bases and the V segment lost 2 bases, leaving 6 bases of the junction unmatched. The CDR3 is CASSLPGTGMYEQYF. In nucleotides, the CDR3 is TGTGCCAGCAGTTTACCAGGGACAGGGATGTACGAGCAGTACTTC.